The 5 T cell receptor beta chains below were found in one sample sequenced in a study of blood T cell repertoires in COVID-19. TCRdb's copy holds only in-frame clones and misses some; the assay was immunoSEQ multiplex PCR. The table lists more than 300,000 clones, more than 75% of them singletons. The sequencing sample was made of peripheral blood. The receptors derive from a woman aged 18-35 years who had recovered from COVID-19.

The CDR3 DNA is TGTGCCAGCAGCAAAGGGACAGCCTCCTACGAGCAGTACGTC. It translates to CASSKGTASYEQYV. The rearrangement joins TRBV21-1 to TRBJ2-7; no DNA check was done on the table's D call, TRBD1. TRBV21-1 is termed a pseudogene. The CDR3 loop spans 14 amino acids.

This chain joins TRBV27 and TRBJ2-2; TRBD2 matches at 7 bases. V trimming: 5 bases; J trimming: 7 bases; junction bases outside the gene matches: 13. Germline loops: CDR1 MNHEY, CDR2 SMNVEV (reference sequence). The CDR3 contains 16 residues. The CDR3 sequence: CASSLAWAGEVGELFF. The CDR3 coding sequence is TGTGCCAGCAGTCTGGCTTGGGCGGGAGAAGTCGGGGAGCTGTTTTTT.

The V call is TRBV7-9, the J call TRBJ2-3; 10 bases map to TRBD2. From germline, CDR1 is SEHNR and CDR2 FQNEAQ (reference sequence). There are 17 residues in the CDR3. V dropped 6 bases and J dropped 3; count of bases not matched to a gene: 12. The CDR3: CASRPRPSGRRTDTQYF. CDR3 bases: TGTGCCAGCAGACCCCGCCCTAGCGGGAGAAGGACAGATACGCAGTATTTT.

The chain combines TRBV7-8 with TRBJ1-5, with D possibly TRBD1 on 6 matching bases. Germline V gene lookup returns CDR1 SGHVS and CDR2 FQNEAQ. CDR3 length: 15 amino acids. The V end lost 4 bases, the J end lost 2 bases, and 12 bases lay between the germline ends. The CDR3 region has the DNA TGTGCCAGCAGCTCCGGCAGGGGTGGCAATCAGCCCCAGCATTTT. It translates to CASSSGRGGNQPQHF. Full variable domain (missing parts from reference TRBV7-8 and TRBJ1-5): GAGVSQSPRYKVAKRGQDVALRCDPISGHVSLFWYQQALGQGPEFLTYFQNEAQLDKSGLPSDRFFAERPEGSVSTLKIQRTQQEDSAVYLCASSSGRGGNQPQHFGDGTRLSIL.

The DNA of the CDR3 is TGTGCCTGGAGTGCACCAGGCGCTAGCGGGGGAGGGGTCACAGATACGCAGTATTTT. Its protein product is CAWSAPGASGGGVTDTQYF. The rearrangement joins TRBV30 to TRBJ2-3; 10 positions agree with TRBD2. The CDR3 is made up of 19 amino acids. Trimming took 1 base from V and 2 from J; bases not matched to a gene: 15. Germline V gives CDR1 GTSNPN, CDR2 SVGIG (reference sequence).